These 18 T cell receptor beta chains originate from one sample sequenced in a study of T cell repertoires in cytomegalovirus infection. These receptors' targets are unknown. TCRdb reprocessed the reads via MiXCR and lists one record per CDR3 protein. The sample contains a few hundred thousand distinct CDR3 sequences, more than 30% of which appear only once. Sequenced material: cultured PBMCs, taken from culture after CMV antigen stimulation. The receptors were gathered from a human donor in good health (CMV status not recorded). Some clones in this sample may be carry-over from other donors' samples.

This clonotype has only a few counts. The chain joins TRBV11-1 to TRBJ2-5, with 11 bases lining up with TRBD2. The CDR3 is 16 amino acids. With V trimmed by 3 bases and J by 3 bases, 6 bases remained unmatched. Germline CDR1 and CDR2: SGHAT and FQDESV (reference sequence). The CDR3 DNA follows: TGTGCCAGCAGCTTTGGCGGGACTAGCGGAAAAGAGACCCAGTACTTC. Its translation: CASSFGGTSGKETQYF.

This clonotype was seen more than once but under ten times. The rearrangement links TRBV25-1 to TRBJ2-3; D may be TRBD2 (6 bases). V lost 8 bases, J lost 0 bases, and 12 bases lay in between. Germline V CDR1 and CDR2: MGHDK, SYGVNS. CDR3 length equals 14 residues. The CDR3 DNA follows: TGTGCCAGCGTACCGGGACTTAGCACAGATACGCAGTATTTT. It yields the protein CASVPGLSTDTQYF.

The gene calls are TRBV20-1 and TRBJ2-3; 7 bases fit TRBD2. V lost 5 bases and J lost 3; bases outside the gene matches: 5. CDR1 is DFQATT, CDR2 SNEGSKA, per germline (reference sequence). There are 13 residues in the CDR3. The CDR3 region has the DNA TGCAGTGCTGGGGGAGGGTGGACAGATACGCAGTATTTT. Translated: CSAGGGWTDTQYF.

This clonotype turned up a few times. V and J are TRBV11-2 and TRBJ2-1; 8 bases agree with TRBD2. The CDR3 contains 14 residues. Trimming cost V 3 bases and J 7 bases; bases outside gene matches: 5. The germline CDR1 and CDR2 sequences are SGHAT and FQNNGV. The CDR3 loop reads CASSLLAGINEQFF. The CDR3 DNA follows: TGTGCCAGCAGCTTGCTAGCGGGTATTAATGAGCAGTTCTTC.

This clonotype was seen once. DNA of the CDR3: TGTGCCAGCTCGGGAGAGGGCACAGATACGCAGTATTTT. Its protein is CASSGEGTDTQYF. J is TRBJ2-3 and V is TRBV18, with D possibly being TRBD2 (5 bases). The V end lost 6 bases, the J end lost 1 base, and 8 bases lay between the germline ends. The CDR3 covers 13 residues. The germline V gene has CDR1 KGHSH and CDR2 LQKENI.

The rearrangement joins TRBV10-3 to TRBJ2-7, with no clear D. V lost 3 bases, J lost 8 bases, and 14 bases lay in between. The germline V gene encodes CDR1 ENHRY and CDR2 SYGVKD. The CDR3 length is 13 residues. CDR3 protein: CAISDGRLIKQYV. As DNA, the CDR3 is TGTGCCATCAGTGATGGCAGATTAATAAAGCAGTACGTC.

The chain is built from TRBV4-3 and TRBJ2-1; 10 positions match TRBD2. The CDR3 contains 18 residues. CDR1 LGHNA and CDR2 YSLEER come from the germline V gene. Losses at the gene ends were 0 bases for V and 4 bases for J; bases not matched to a gene: 9. The CDR3 spells CASSQDPYSGRAYNEQFF. CDR3 sequence (DNA): TGCGCCAGCAGCCAAGATCCCTACAGCGGGAGGGCATACAATGAGCAGTTCTTC.

This clonotype was found a few times. The chain joins TRBV19 to TRBJ2-1, with 8 nucleotides matching TRBD2. The CDR3 loop spans 15 amino acids. Trimming took 1 base from V and 5 from J; bases not matched to a gene: 4. Germline values: CDR1 LNHDA, CDR2 SQIVND (reference sequence). CDR3: CASSIVAGHDNEQFF. The CDR3 DNA follows: TGTGCCAGTAGTATAGTAGCGGGACATGACAATGAGCAGTTCTTC. Together with reference TRBV19 and TRBJ2-1, the CDR3 gives the full variable domain: DGGITQSPKYLFRKEGQNVTLSCEQNLNHDAMYWYRQDPGQGLRLIYYSQIVNDFQKGDIAEGYSVSREKKESFPLTVTSAQKNPTAFYLCASSIVAGHDNEQFFGPGTRLTVL.

This clonotype was seen only a few times. The chain employs TRBV7-2 and TRBJ1-1; no clear D. Trimming left V 1 base short and J 3 bases short, with 3 bases between. This CDR3 spans 12 amino acids. The germline CDR1 and CDR2 sequences are SGHTA and FQGNSA. The CDR3 bases are TGTGCCAGCAGCTTAGTAGACACTGAAGCTTTCTTT. Translating gives CASSLVDTEAFF.

A few counts support this clonotype. The chain carries TRBV28 and TRBJ2-7; either TRBD1 or TRBD2 may fit D (5 bases each). The germline V and J ends were trimmed by 3 bases and 4 bases, with 16 bases remaining between them. This CDR3 is built from 15 residues. Germline assignment: CDR1 MDHEN and CDR2 SYDVKM. The CDR3 nucleotides read TGTGCCAGCAGTTTGCGCGAGGGGAGAACATACGAGCAGTACTTC. Translating it yields CASSLREGRTYEQYF.

This chain links TRBV6-5 with TRBJ2-1; a weak D match, TRBD2 (5 bases). The CDR3 contains 16 residues. V lost 0 bases to trimming and J lost 1 base, with 10 bases between them. CDR1 and CDR2 (germline): MNHEY, SVGAGI. CDR3 DNA sequence: TGTGCCAGCAGTTACTCACGGAGGCCGTCCTACAATGAGCAGTTCTTC. Translated: CASSYSRRPSYNEQFF.

This chain uses TRBV7-2 with TRBJ2-5; the D gene is possibly TRBD1 (6 bases). V was cut by 9 bases and J by 7 bases, with 21 bases left in between. Germline V gene data show CDR1 as SGHTA and CDR2 as FQGNSA. The CDR3 loop spans 14 amino acids. This chain's CDR3 is CASVGGRGSVTQYF. The CDR3 DNA is TGTGCCAGTGTGGGTGGCAGGGGCTCTGTGACCCAGTACTTC.

This clonotype was recorded many times. V is TRBV7-2 and J is TRBJ2-5; a possible D gene is TRBD1 (6 bases). CDR1 is SGHTA and CDR2 is FQGNSA in the germline V gene. With 5 bases removed from V and 4 bases from J, the gap between germline ends came to 11 bases. The length of the CDR3 is 13 residues. CDR3 sequence: CASSARTAETQYF. In DNA form, the CDR3 reads TGTGCCAGCAGCGCCAGGACAGCAGAGACCCAGTACTTC.

This clonotype came up many times. The gene calls are TRBV7-2 and TRBJ2-1, with 8 bases aligning to TRBD2. V trimming: 5 bases; J trimming: 10 bases; junction bases outside the gene matches: 16. The CDR3 has 16 residues. Germline V gene data show CDR1 as SGHTA and CDR2 as FQGNSA. CDR3 bases: TGTGCCAGCAGCCCCACCCTCGGGAGGGCCCTTGGCGAGCAGTTCTTC. Translated, it gives CASSPTLGRALGEQFF.

The CDR3 coding sequence is TGTGCCAGCAGCGAACGGGGATCAGGCAACGAGCAGTACTTC. Protein: CASSERGSGNEQYF. The V call is TRBV6-2 or TRBV6-3, the J call TRBJ2-7; possible D gene TRBD2, 5 bases. This CDR3 contains 14 residues. The germline V and J ends were trimmed by 6 bases and 5 bases, with 17 bases remaining between them. Germline-derived CDR1 and CDR2 are MNHEY and SVGEGT.

The gene calls are TRBV5-6 and TRBJ2-6; unclear D gene. Looked up from germline, CDR1 is SGHDT and CDR2 is YYEEEE. V shed 4 bases and J shed 3 bases, with 17 bases lying between them. The CDR3 spans 17 residues. The CDR3 nucleotides are TGTGCCAGCAGCGATCATATGACATTCAGTGGGGCCAACGTCCTGACTTTC. The encoded protein is CASSDHMTFSGANVLTF.

This clonotype was seen ten or more times. V and J are TRBV7-2 and TRBJ2-2; D remains ambiguous. The CDR3 is made up of 15 amino acids. Trimming stripped 1 base from V and 4 bases from J, with 10 bases between. Germline-derived CDR1 and CDR2 are SGHTA and FQGNSA. The CDR3 sequence is CASSLDNHPTGELFF. CDR3 nucleotides: TGTGCCAGCAGCTTAGATAATCACCCCACCGGGGAGCTGTTTTTT.

This clonotype occurred a few times. The CDR3 DNA reads TGTGCCAGCAGAAACCAGGGGTCTGAAAAACTGTTTTTT. Its translation is CASRNQGSEKLFF. The chain couples TRBV7-2 to TRBJ1-4, with D possibly TRBD1 on 6 matching bases. The CDR3 extends over 13 amino acids. Germline V gene lookup returns CDR1 SGHTA and CDR2 FQGNSA. V lost 6 bases to trimming and J lost 7 bases, with 12 bases between them. The full variable domain, rest sourced from reference TRBV7-2 and TRBJ1-4, is GAGVSQSPSNKVTEKGKDVELRCDPISGHTALYWYRQSLGQGLEFLIYFQGNSAPDKSGLPSDRFSAERTGGSVSTLTIQRTQQEDSAVYLCASRNQGSEKLFFGSGTQLSVL.